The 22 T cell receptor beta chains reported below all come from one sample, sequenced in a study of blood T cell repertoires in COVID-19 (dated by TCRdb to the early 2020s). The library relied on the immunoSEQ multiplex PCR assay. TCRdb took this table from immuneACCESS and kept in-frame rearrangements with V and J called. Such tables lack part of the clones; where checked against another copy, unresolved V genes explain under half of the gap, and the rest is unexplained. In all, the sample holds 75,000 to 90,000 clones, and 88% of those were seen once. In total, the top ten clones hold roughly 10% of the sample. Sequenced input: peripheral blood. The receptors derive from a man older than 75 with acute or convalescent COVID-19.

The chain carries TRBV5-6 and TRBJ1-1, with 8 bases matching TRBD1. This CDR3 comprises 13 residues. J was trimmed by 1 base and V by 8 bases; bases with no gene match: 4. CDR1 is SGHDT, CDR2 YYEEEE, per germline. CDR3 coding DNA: TGTGCCAGTAGACAGGGGTCGAACACTGAAGCTTTCTTT. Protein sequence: CASRQGSNTEAFF.

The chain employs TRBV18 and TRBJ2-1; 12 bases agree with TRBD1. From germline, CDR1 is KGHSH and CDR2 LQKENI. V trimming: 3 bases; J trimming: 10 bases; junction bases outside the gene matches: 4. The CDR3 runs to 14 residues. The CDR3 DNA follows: TGTGCCAGCTCACCTGGGACAGGGGGCATCGAGCAGTTCTTC. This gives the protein CASSPGTGGIEQFF.

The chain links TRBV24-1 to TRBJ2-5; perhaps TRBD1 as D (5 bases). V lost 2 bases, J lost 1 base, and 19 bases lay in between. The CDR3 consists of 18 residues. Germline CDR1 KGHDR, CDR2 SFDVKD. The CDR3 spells CATSDWALGLPPQETQYF. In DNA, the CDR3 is TGTGCCACCAGTGATTGGGCCCTGGGGCTACCCCCCCAAGAGACCCAGTACTTC.

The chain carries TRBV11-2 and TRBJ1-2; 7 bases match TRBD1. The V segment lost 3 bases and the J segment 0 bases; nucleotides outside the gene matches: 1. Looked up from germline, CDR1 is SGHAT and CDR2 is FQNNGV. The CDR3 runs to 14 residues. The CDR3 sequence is CASSFGTANYGYTF. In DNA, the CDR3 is TGTGCCAGCAGCTTTGGGACAGCTAACTATGGCTACACCTTC.

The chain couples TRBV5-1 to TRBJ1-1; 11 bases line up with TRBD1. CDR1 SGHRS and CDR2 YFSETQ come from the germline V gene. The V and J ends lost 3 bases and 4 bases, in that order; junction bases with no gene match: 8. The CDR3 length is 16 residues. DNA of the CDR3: TGCGCCAGCAGCTGGACCACCGGGACAGGGGGCACTGAAGCTTTCTTT. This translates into CASSWTTGTGGTEAFF.

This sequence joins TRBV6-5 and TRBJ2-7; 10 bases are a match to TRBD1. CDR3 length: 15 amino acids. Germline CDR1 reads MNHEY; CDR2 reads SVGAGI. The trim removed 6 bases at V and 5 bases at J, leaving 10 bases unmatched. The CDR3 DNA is TGTGCCAGCAGATTAAGGGGACAGGGGTACCACGAGCAGTACTTC. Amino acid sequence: CASRLRGQGYHEQYF.

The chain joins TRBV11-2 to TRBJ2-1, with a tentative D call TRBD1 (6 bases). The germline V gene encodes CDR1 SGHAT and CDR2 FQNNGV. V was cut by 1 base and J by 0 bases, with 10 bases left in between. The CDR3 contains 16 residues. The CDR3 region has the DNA TGTGCCAGCAGCTTAGGGCCGGACAGCTCCTACAATGAGCAGTTCTTC. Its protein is CASSLGPDSSYNEQFF.

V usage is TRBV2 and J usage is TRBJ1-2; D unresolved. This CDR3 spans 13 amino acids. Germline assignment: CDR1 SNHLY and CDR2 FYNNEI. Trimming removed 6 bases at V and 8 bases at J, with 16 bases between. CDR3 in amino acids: CASREQYGGGYTF. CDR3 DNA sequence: TGTGCCAGCAGGGAACAATACGGCGGGGGCTACACCTTC.

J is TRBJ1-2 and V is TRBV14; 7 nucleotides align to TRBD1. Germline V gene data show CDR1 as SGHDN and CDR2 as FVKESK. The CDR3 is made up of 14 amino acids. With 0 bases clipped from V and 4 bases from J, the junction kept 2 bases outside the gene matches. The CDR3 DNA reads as TGTGCCAGCAGCCAAGAACAGGGGTTCTATGGCTACACCTTC. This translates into CASSQEQGFYGYTF.

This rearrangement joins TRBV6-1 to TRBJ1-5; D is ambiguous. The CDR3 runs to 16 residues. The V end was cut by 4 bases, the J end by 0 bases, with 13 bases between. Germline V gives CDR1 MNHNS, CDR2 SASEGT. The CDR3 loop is CASSGDREYSNQPQHF. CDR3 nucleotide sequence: TGTGCCAGCAGTGGAGATCGGGAGTATAGCAATCAGCCCCAGCATTTT.

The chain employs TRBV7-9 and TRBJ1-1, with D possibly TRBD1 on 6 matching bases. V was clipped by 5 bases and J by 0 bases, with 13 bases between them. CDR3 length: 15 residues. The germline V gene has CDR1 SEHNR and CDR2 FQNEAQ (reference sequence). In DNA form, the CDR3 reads TGTGCCAGCAGCCCAGGACAGCAAATGAACACTGAAGCTTTCTTT. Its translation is CASSPGQQMNTEAFF.

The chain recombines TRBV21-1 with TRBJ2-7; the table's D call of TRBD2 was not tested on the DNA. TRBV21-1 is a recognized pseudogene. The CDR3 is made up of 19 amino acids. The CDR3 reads CASSKDWGGRARITYEQYF. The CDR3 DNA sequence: TGTGCCAGCAGCAAAGATTGGGGAGGCAGGGCCAGGATTACCTACGAGCAGTACTTC.

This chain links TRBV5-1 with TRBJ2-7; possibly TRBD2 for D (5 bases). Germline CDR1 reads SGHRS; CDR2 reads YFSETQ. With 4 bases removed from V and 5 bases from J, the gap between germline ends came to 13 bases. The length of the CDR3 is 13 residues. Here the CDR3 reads CASSPLVGDEQYF. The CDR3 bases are TGCGCCAGCAGCCCCCTGGTCGGGGACGAGCAGTACTTC.

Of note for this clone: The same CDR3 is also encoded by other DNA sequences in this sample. The CDR3 spells CASSLADSSGNTIYF. The DNA for the CDR3 is TGCGCCAGCAGCTTGGCCGACAGCTCTGGAAACACCATATATTTT. This chain joins TRBV5-1 and TRBJ1-3, with a possible D match to TRBD1 (5 bases). Trimming pared 0 bases from V and 0 bases from J, leaving 7 bases between. This CDR3 spans 15 amino acids. CDR1 and CDR2 from the germline V gene are SGHRS and YFSETQ.

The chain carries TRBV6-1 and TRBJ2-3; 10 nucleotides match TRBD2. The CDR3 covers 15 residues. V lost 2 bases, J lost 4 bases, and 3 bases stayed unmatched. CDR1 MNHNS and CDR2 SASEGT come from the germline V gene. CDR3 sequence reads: CASSERLAGADTQYF. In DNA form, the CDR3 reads TGTGCCAGCAGTGAACGCCTAGCGGGAGCAGATACGCAGTATTTT.

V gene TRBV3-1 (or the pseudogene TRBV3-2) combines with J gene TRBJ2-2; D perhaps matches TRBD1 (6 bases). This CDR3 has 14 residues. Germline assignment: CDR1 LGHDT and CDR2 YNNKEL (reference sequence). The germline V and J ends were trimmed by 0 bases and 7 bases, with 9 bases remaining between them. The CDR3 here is CASSQDRGGGELFF. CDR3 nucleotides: TGTGCCAGCAGCCAAGATCGAGGGGGCGGGGAGCTGTTTTTT.

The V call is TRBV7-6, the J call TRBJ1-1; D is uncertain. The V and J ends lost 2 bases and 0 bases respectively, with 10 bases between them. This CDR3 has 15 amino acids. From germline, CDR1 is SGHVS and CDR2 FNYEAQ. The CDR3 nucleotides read TGTGCCAGCAGCTTATATTCGGAGATGAACACTGAAGCTTTCTTT. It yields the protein CASSLYSEMNTEAFF.

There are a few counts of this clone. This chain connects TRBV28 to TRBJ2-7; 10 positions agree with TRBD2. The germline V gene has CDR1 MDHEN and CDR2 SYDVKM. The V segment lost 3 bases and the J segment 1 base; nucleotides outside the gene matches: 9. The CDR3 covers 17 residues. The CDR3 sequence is CASSFSLAGDRSYEQYF. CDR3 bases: TGTGCCAGCAGTTTCTCCCTAGCGGGAGACCGGTCCTACGAGCAGTACTTC. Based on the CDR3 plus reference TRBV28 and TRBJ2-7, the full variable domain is DVKVTQSSRYLVKRTGEKVFLECVQDMDHENMFWYRQDPGLGLRLIYFSYDVKMKEKGDIPEGYSVSREKKERFSLILESASTNQTSMYLCASSFSLAGDRSYEQYFGPGTRLTVT.

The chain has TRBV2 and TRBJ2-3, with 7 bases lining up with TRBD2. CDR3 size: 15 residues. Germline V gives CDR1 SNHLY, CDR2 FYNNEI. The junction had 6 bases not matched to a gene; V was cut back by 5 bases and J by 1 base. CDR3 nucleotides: TGTGCCAGCAGTACTCTCCGGGGGGGCACAGATACGCAGTATTTT. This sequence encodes CASSTLRGGTDTQYF.

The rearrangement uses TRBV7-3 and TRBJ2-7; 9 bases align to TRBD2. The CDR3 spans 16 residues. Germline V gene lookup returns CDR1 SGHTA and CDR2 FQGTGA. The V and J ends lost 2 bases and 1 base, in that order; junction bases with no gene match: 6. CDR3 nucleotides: TGTGCCAGCAGCTTAGCTCTAGCGGGAAGTTCCTACGAGCAGTACTTC. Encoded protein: CASSLALAGSSYEQYF.

CDR3 residues: CASSYSRAMNTEAFF. CDR3 in DNA: TGTGCCAGCAGTTACTCGAGGGCAATGAACACTGAAGCTTTCTTT. The chain recombines TRBV6-5 with TRBJ1-1; D not resolved. The length of the CDR3 is 15 residues. The V gene's germline CDR1 is MNHEY and CDR2 SVGAGI. V was pared by 0 bases and J by 0 bases, with 8 bases between.

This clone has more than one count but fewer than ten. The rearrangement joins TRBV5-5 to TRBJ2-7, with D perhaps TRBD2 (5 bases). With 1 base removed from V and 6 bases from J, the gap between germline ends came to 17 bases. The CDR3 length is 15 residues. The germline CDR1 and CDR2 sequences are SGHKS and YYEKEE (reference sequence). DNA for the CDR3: TGTGCCAGCAGCTTGTTTTCAAACCCAGAGGGCGAGCAGTACTTC. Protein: CASSLFSNPEGEQYF.